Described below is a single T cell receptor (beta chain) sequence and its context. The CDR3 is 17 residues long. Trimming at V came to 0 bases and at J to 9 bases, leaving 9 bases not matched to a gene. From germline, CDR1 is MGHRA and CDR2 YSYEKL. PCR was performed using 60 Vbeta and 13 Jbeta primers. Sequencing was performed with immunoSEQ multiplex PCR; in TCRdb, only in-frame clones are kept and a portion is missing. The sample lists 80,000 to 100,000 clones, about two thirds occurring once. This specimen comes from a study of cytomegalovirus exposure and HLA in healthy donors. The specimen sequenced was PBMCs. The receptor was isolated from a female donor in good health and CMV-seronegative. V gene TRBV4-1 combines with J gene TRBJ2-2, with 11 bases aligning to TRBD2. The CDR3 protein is CASSQDGVAGGLRELFF. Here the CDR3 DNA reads TGCGCCAGCAGCCAAGATGGGGTAGCGGGAGGGCTTCGGGAGCTGTTTTTT.